What follows describes a single T cell receptor beta chain. CDR1 is SGDLS, CDR2 YYNGEE, per germline. The CDR3 contains 14 residues. J lost 2 bases, V lost 3 bases, and 3 bases had no gene match. Per the original data handling: By means of reference gene primer amplification, nucleated cell counts were estimated. Repertoires were generated with immunoSEQ multiplex PCR, while TCRdb's copy carries only in-frame clones and drops some. The DNA gave D and trimming, while V, J and clone size come from that table. The sample carries some 670,000 clones, over 80% recorded once. The record originates from a study of blood T cell repertoires in COVID-19. Overall study: Researchers got acute and convalescent COVID-19 samples from the United States, Italy and Spain. From T cells, B-cell-depleted T cells, or PBMCs came the material, which was cDNA or gDNA.

The receptor was derived from a woman between 18 and 29 years old with acute or convalescent COVID-19. V gene TRBV9 combines with J gene TRBJ2-3; TRBD2 agrees at 7 bases. The specimen sequenced was peripheral blood. The CDR3 DNA reads TGTGCCAGCAGCGAGCGGGGATCCACAGATACGCAGTATTTT. This encodes CASSERGSTDTQYF.